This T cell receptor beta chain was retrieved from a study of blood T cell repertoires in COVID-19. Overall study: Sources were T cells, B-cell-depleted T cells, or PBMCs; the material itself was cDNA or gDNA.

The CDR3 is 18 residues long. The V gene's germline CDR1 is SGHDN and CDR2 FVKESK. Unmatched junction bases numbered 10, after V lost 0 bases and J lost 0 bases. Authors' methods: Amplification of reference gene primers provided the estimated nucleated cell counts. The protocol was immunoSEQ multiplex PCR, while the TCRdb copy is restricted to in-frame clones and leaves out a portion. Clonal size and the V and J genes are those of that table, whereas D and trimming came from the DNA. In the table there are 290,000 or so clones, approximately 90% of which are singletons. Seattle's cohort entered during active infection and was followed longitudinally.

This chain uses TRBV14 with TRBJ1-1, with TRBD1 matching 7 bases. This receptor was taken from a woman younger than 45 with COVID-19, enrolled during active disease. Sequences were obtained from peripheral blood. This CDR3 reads CASSQDHGTAKMNTEAFF. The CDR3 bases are TGTGCCAGCAGCCAAGATCATGGGACAGCCAAAATGAACACTGAAGCTTTCTTT.